What follows are 19 T cell receptor beta chains derived from one specimen sequenced in a study of vaccination and CD4 T cells after COVID-19 (dated by TCRdb to about 2022). Sample treatment or condition, as interpreted from the label and publication: approximately 9-day PBMC culture with coronavirus spike peptide pools or control peptides (ViraFEST assay). CD4+ T cells from unexposed donors were collected before the COVID-19 pandemic (2011-2018). Library prep was done by PCR. TCRdb records Illumina iSeq 100 as the sequencer. DNA from cultured CD4+ T cells was subjected to TCR sequencing with the Oncomine TCR Beta short-read assay at the Johns Hopkins FTIC core. TCRdb's own reprocessing of the public reads used fastp at Q25 and MiXCR and kept productive beta chains. Here each entry gathers all rows of one CDR3 protein and keeps the most common genes and DNA. In all, the sample holds 4,000 or so distinct CDR3 sequences, and under 30% of those were seen once. The ten largest clones represent 45% of the sample.

No antigen has been assigned to these receptors. The specimen was CD4+ T cells from blood, cultured in vitro. The source of these receptors is a human donor in good health.

The J gene is TRBJ2-5, the V gene TRBV2; no definite D call. Trimming took 0 bases from V and 1 from J, leaving 9 bases between them. Germline V lookup: CDR1 SNHLY, CDR2 FYNNEI. The CDR3 extends over 15 amino acids. The CDR3: CASSEAPRGQETQYF. CDR3 bases: TGTGCCAGCAGTGAAGCACCGCGTGGCCAAGAGACCCAGTACTTC.

Concerning this clonotype: The conserved phenylalanine or tryptophan normally closing the CDR3 is absent here, so this likely arose from a read error. The rearrangement uses TRBV27 and TRBJ1-6; a weak D match, TRBD1 (5 bases). V was trimmed by 8 bases and J by 3 bases, leaving 8 bases between them. The length of the CDR3 is 13 residues. CDR1 MNHEY and CDR2 SMNVEV come from the germline V gene (reference sequence). CDR3 sequence: CASRQNYNSPLHL. CDR3 nucleotide sequence: TGTGCCAGCCGACAGAACTATAATTCACCCCTCCACCTT.

This clonotype has a handful of counts. The chain uses TRBV6-1 and TRBJ2-7, with unresolved D. This CDR3 has 12 amino acids. Looked up from germline, CDR1 is MNHNS and CDR2 is SASEGT. Trimming stripped 1 base from V and 8 bases from J, with 9 bases between. The CDR3 nucleotides read TGTGCCAGCAGTGAAGAACCGCCGCAGCAGTACTTC. Translating gives CASSEEPPQQYF.

CDR3 nucleotides: TGCAGTGCCCCCTGGGGGGCATCTGGTTTCGGGCGTGAAAAACTGTTTTTT. This translates into CSAPWGASGFGREKLFF. The chain combines TRBV20-1 with TRBJ1-4, with D possibly TRBD1 on 6 matching bases. The CDR3 length is 17 residues. Looked up from germline, CDR1 is DFQATT and CDR2 is SNEGSKA (reference sequence). V gave up 6 bases and J gave up 7 bases, with 27 bases separating them.

This rearrangement joins TRBV11-2 to TRBJ1-6; 7 nucleotides agree with TRBD1. The V gene's germline CDR1 is SGHAT and CDR2 FQNNGV. The CDR3 totals 14 residues. V shed 5 bases, J shed 5 bases, and the junction held 3 bases outside the gene matches. The CDR3 loop is CASSIRGNNSPLHF. CDR3 nucleotides: TGTGCCAGCAGCATCAGGGGGAATAATTCACCCCTCCACTTT.

The chain recombines TRBV9 with TRBJ1-6; the D gene is possibly TRBD1 (5 bases). In germline, CDR1 is SGDLS, CDR2 YYNGEE. This CDR3 spans 17 amino acids. V lost 3 bases and J lost 0, with 13 bases in between. The CDR3 DNA sequence: TGTGCCAGCAGCGAGAGGGGATCCAGCTCCTATAATTCACCCCTCCACTTT. Residues: CASSERGSSSYNSPLHF.

This clonotype is judged medium-sized. V usage is TRBV15 and J usage is TRBJ1-5, with 8 bases aligning to TRBD1. V gave up 1 base and J gave up 2 bases; unmatched junction bases: 7. The CDR3 length is 17 residues. Germline V gene data show CDR1 as LNHNV and CDR2 as YYDKDF (reference sequence). CDR3 in amino acids: CATSRGRQGKGNQPQHF. The CDR3 DNA reads as TGTGCCACCAGCAGAGGAAGACAGGGGAAGGGCAATCAGCCCCAGCATTTT.

The rearrangement uses TRBV2 and TRBJ2-4, with TRBD2 matching 8 bases. The V segment lost 6 bases and the J segment 8 bases; nucleotides outside the gene matches: 9. The CDR3 covers 14 residues. CDR1 and CDR2 from the germline V gene are SNHLY and FYNNEI. In DNA form, the CDR3 reads TGTGCCAGCAGACCCGGGACTAGTCCGCACATTCAGTACTTC. It encodes CASRPGTSPHIQYF.

The chain recombines TRBV27 with TRBJ2-1; D not resolved. CDR3 length equals 14 residues. V dropped 7 bases and J dropped 0 bases, with 10 bases sitting between them. CDR1 is MNHEY and CDR2 is SMNVEV in the germline V gene (reference sequence). The CDR3 DNA follows: TGTGCCAGCAAAGGGTTAGACTCCTACAATGAGCAGTTCTTC. Translated, it gives CASKGLDSYNEQFF.

This clonotype was recorded once. V usage is TRBV11-3 and J usage is TRBJ2-2; 10 bases are a match to TRBD1. V trimming: 5 bases; J trimming: 4 bases; junction bases outside the gene matches: 4. The CDR3 is made up of 15 amino acids. The V gene's germline CDR1 is SGHNT and CDR2 YENEEA. This CDR3 reads CASSPGTGATGELFF. CDR3 in DNA: TGTGCCAGCAGCCCAGGGACAGGGGCCACCGGGGAGCTGTTTTTT.

V gene TRBV10-3 combines with J gene TRBJ2-5; the D gene is possibly TRBD1 (5 bases). V lost 4 bases and J 1 base, leaving 13 bases between the germline ends. The germline gives CDR1 ENHRY, CDR2 SYGVKD. The CDR3 runs to 15 residues. CDR3: CAISGGRGFQETQYF. In DNA, the CDR3 is TGTGCCATCAGTGGGGGTAGGGGCTTCCAAGAGACCCAGTACTTC.

This chain uses TRBV9 with TRBJ1-1; D remains unclear. V shed 4 bases and J shed 1 base, with 8 bases lying between them. Germline CDR1 reads SGDLS; CDR2 reads YYNGEE. The CDR3 has 13 amino acids. The CDR3 DNA reads as TGTGCCAGCAGCCCGACATGGAACACTGAAGCTTTCTTT. It translates to CASSPTWNTEAFF.

This chain links TRBV11-2 with TRBJ2-1; D may be TRBD2 (5 bases). This CDR3 spans 15 amino acids. V dropped 2 bases and J dropped 9 bases, with 17 bases sitting between them. CDR1 is SGHAT and CDR2 is FQNNGV in the germline V gene. CDR3 protein: CASSLRGLIRGEQFF. In nucleotides, the CDR3 is TGTGCCAGCAGCTTAAGAGGCCTGATACGGGGTGAGCAGTTCTTC. The complete variable domain, with remaining parts taken from reference TRBV11-2 and TRBJ2-1, reads EAGVAQSPRYKIIEKRQSVAFWCNPISGHATLYWYQQILGQGPKLLIQFQNNGVVDDSQLPKDRFSAERLKGVDSTLKIQPAKLEDSAVYLCASSLRGLIRGEQFFGPGTRLTVL.

This clonotype turned up a few times. This chain links TRBV7-8 with TRBJ2-1; the match to TRBD2 covers 9 bases. This CDR3 is built from 18 residues. From germline, CDR1 is SGHVS and CDR2 FQNEAQ. V shed 5 bases, J shed 1 base, and the junction held 12 bases outside the gene matches. The CDR3 loop reads CASSPHAGGTKSYNEQFF. The CDR3 nucleotides are TGTGCCAGCAGCCCCCACGCGGGAGGGACCAAGTCCTACAATGAGCAGTTCTTC.

This clonotype was recorded only once. The chain combines TRBV12-3 or TRBV12-4 with TRBJ2-5; 14 nucleotides match TRBD2. V was pared by 5 bases and J by 5 bases, with 22 bases of the junction left unmatched. CDR3 length equals 21 residues. The DNA of the CDR3 is TGTGCCAGCAGTCACCGGCGGGGGCTGGGACTAGCGGGAGATGCGCGGGAGACCCAGTACTTC. Translation gives CASSHRRGLGLAGDARETQYF.

This clonotype was picked up a small number of times. The V call is TRBV2, the J call TRBJ1-2, with D possibly being TRBD1 (5 bases). The CDR3 is made up of 14 amino acids. In germline, CDR1 is SNHLY, CDR2 FYNNEI. Trimming left V 3 bases short and J 2 bases short, with 10 bases between. CDR3 residues: CASSEVTGNYGYTF. The CDR3 coding sequence is TGTGCCAGCAGTGAGGTTACAGGCAACTATGGCTACACCTTC.

This clonotype is medium-sized in the sample. This chain joins TRBV20-1 and TRBJ2-2, with 8 bases lining up with TRBD1. The CDR3 is 14 residues long. CDR1 DFQATT and CDR2 SNEGSKA come from the germline V gene (reference sequence). V shed 5 bases, J shed 3 bases, and the junction held 5 bases outside the gene matches. CDR3 DNA sequence: TGCAGTGCTCCCAGGGGGCGGGACACCGGGGAGCTGTTTTTT. Translating it yields CSAPRGRDTGELFF.

This chain uses TRBV20-1 with TRBJ2-4, with D possibly TRBD1 on 5 matching bases. The CDR3 runs to 15 residues. Trimming took off 0 bases at V and 8 bases at J, with 17 bases between the two ends. In germline, CDR1 is DFQATT, CDR2 SNEGSKA (reference sequence). The CDR3 nucleotides are TGCAGTGCTAGAGACCCGATAGGGGATTTATACATTCAGTACTTC. Its translation: CSARDPIGDLYIQYF.

This clonotype has a single count. The rearrangement joins TRBV19 to TRBJ1-1; D gene unclear. CDR1 LNHDA and CDR2 SQIVND come from the germline V gene (reference sequence). This CDR3 is 14 amino acids long. V was cut by 3 bases and J by 1 base, with 9 bases left in between. CDR3 in DNA: TGTGCCAGTAGTATCGGCAGGCCGAACACTGAAGCTTTCTTT. This encodes CASSIGRPNTEAFF.